The source of this T cell receptor beta chain is a study of blood T cells in healthy people across ages. Whole-study findings and limits: Comparison with aged donors showed that long-lived donors had more naive CD4+ cells and higher diversity.

A J-beta primer mix and a sample-barcoded 5' primer were used in a second PCR of roughly 6 to 11 cycles. One entry per CDR3 protein results from TCRdb running MiXCR on the 5' RACE reads. The sample includes about 1,400,000 distinct CDR3 sequences, 42% seen only once; the top ten take around 8%. Between the trimmed V and J ends, which lost 3 bases and 11 bases, there was a span of 2 bases. The CDR3 has 8 amino acids. CDR1 is SGDLS and CDR2 is YYNGEE in the germline V gene. In regard to this clonotype: The antigen is not known.

Source material: blood. This rearrangement joins TRBV9 to TRBJ1-2; no clear D. The clonotype was recovered from a woman between 18 and 29 years old in good health. The CDR3 loop is CASSEYTF. CDR3 coding DNA: TGTGCCAGCAGCGAGTACACCTTC.